Below, 25 T cell receptor beta chains from the same sample are listed, as sequenced in a study of shared clonotypes between healthy human individuals. TCRdb keeps only in-frame clones here, not all; method: immunoSEQ multiplex PCR. The top ten clones hold more than 1.5% of a sample with about 2,200,000 clones, under 95% of them seen once. Terminally differentiated effector memory CD45RA+ cells were excluded by CCR7 positive selection of CD45RO-negative cells. The sample taken for sequencing was naive CD8+ T cells from PBMCs. These receptors all stem from a man aged 18 to 35 in good health. Some clones in this sample may be carry-over from other donors' samples.

The chain uses TRBV28 and TRBJ1-1, with D unresolved. Trimming removed 3 bases from V and 0 bases from J, with 17 bases in between. Germline V gene sequence: CDR1 MDHEN, CDR2 SYDVKM. The CDR3 has 17 residues. Written as DNA, the CDR3 is TGTGCCAGCAGTTTTGACACGGGCTACCCCATGAACACTGAAGCTTTCTTT. Its translation: CASSFDTGYPMNTEAFF.

V gene TRBV19 combines with J gene TRBJ1-1, with TRBD1 as a possible D gene (6 bases). The CDR3 runs to 12 residues. V lost 8 bases to trimming and J lost 8 bases, with 15 bases between them. Germline CDR1 is LNHDA and CDR2 is SQIVND (reference sequence). This CDR3 is CASGWGGGEAFF. The CDR3 DNA is TGTGCCAGTGGTTGGGGAGGGGGAGAAGCTTTCTTT.

This clone occurred a few times. The chain links TRBV11-2 to TRBJ2-7; unclear D gene. The CDR3 length is 12 residues. Deletions cut 5 bases from V and 7 bases from J, with 12 bases between. The germline V gene has CDR1 SGHAT and CDR2 FQNNGV. The DNA for the CDR3 is TGTGCCAGCAGCCAAACGTGGCGGGAGCAGTACTTC. It specifies CASSQTWREQYF.

The chain employs TRBV14 and TRBJ1-3; no reliable D call. The germline gives CDR1 SGHDN, CDR2 FVKESK. The CDR3 loop spans 15 amino acids. V lost 1 base and J lost 0, with 7 bases in between. The CDR3 region has the DNA TGTGCCAGCAGCCAAGGGGTTAGCTCTGGAAACACCATATATTTT. Its protein product is CASSQGVSSGNTIYF.

The rearrangement uses TRBV21-1 and TRBJ2-7; the DNA was not compared with TRBD1, the D call given in the table. TRBV21-1 is described as a pseudogene. The CDR3 is made up of 15 amino acids. The CDR3 loop is CASSRPGQTSYEQYF. The CDR3 nucleotides are TGTGCCAGCAGCAGACCCGGACAGACCTCCTACGAGCAGTACTTC.

This rearrangement joins TRBV6-1 to TRBJ2-2, with TRBD1 matching 7 bases. This CDR3 comprises 17 residues. Unmatched junction bases numbered 5, after V lost 0 bases and J lost 1 base. In germline, CDR1 is MNHNS, CDR2 SASEGT. CDR3 loop: CASSEALGTENTGELFF. The CDR3, as DNA: TGTGCCAGCAGTGAAGCTCTAGGGACAGAGAACACCGGGGAGCTGTTTTTT.

V is TRBV11-2 and J is TRBJ2-1, with 8 positions matching TRBD1. The CDR3 contains 15 residues. CDR1 SGHAT and CDR2 FQNNGV come from the germline V gene. The junction had 2 bases not matched to a gene; V was cut back by 0 bases and J by 4 bases. In DNA, the CDR3 is TGTGCCAGCAGCTTAGACAGGGGGCCTTACAATGAGCAGTTCTTC. Its translation: CASSLDRGPYNEQFF.

Only one count was recorded for this clone. The chain couples TRBV28 to TRBJ1-5, with 8 bases identical to TRBD1. J lost 3 bases, V lost 0 bases, and 4 bases had no gene match. Per germline, CDR1 MDHEN and CDR2 SYDVKM. The CDR3 consists of 16 residues. CDR3: CASSLWGQVNNQPQHF. Written as DNA, the CDR3 is TGTGCCAGCAGTTTATGGGGACAGGTAAACAATCAGCCCCAGCATTTT.

This chain uses TRBV5-4 with TRBJ2-1, with D maybe TRBD1 (5 bases). This CDR3 comprises 13 residues. In germline, CDR1 is SGHNT, CDR2 YYREEE (reference sequence). The V gene lost 0 bases and the J gene lost 10 bases, with 11 bases spanning the gap. The CDR3: CASSLAMAGEQFF. DNA of the CDR3: TGTGCCAGCAGCTTGGCTATGGCAGGGGAGCAGTTCTTC.

The rearrangement joins TRBV7-3 to TRBJ1-2; 7 positions match TRBD1. CDR3 length equals 13 residues. The V gene end was trimmed by 5 bases and the J gene end by 5 bases; junction bases not matched to a gene: 5. The germline gives CDR1 SGHTA, CDR2 FQGTGA. The CDR3 nucleotides read TGTGCCAGCAGCCCTTACAGGGGTTATGGCTACACCTTC. It codes for CASSPYRGYGYTF.

Concerning this clone itself: Other nucleotide sequences from this sample produce the same CDR3. The chain uses TRBV9 and TRBJ2-1; 10 bases are shared with TRBD2. Germline V lookup: CDR1 SGDLS, CDR2 YYNGEE. The CDR3 runs 13 residues. V lost 3 bases and J lost 6; bases outside the gene matches: 0. CDR3 sequence reads: CASSGTSGNEQFF. CDR3 bases: TGTGCCAGCAGCGGGACTAGCGGCAATGAGCAGTTCTTC.

DNA of the CDR3: TGCGCCAGCAGTCAATCCTGGGCAGGGCCGCTACCTCTATTCTACGAGCAGTACTTC. It is translated as CASSQSWAGPLPLFYEQYF. V gene TRBV23-1 combines with J gene TRBJ2-7, with D perhaps TRBD1 (5 bases). TRBV23-1 is identified as an open reading frame with a role that is uncertain. Trimming shortened V by 0 bases and J by 3 bases, and 24 bases separated the two germline ends. The CDR3 consists of 19 residues.

This chain uses TRBV7-9 with TRBJ1-6; D is uncertain. The CDR3 contains 13 residues. Germline values: CDR1 SEHNR, CDR2 FQNEAQ (reference sequence). V lost 2 bases, J lost 8 bases, and 7 bases lay in between. The CDR3: CASSLIGDSPLHF. The CDR3 coding sequence is TGTGCCAGCAGCTTAATCGGTGATTCACCCCTCCACTTT.

Notes on this clone: Other DNA sequences in the same sample also yield this CDR3. This chain uses TRBV7-9 with TRBJ2-5; no clear D. Germline V gene lookup returns CDR1 SEHNR and CDR2 FQNEAQ (reference sequence). Trimming stripped 1 base from V and 4 bases from J, with 7 bases between. CDR3 size: 13 residues. CDR3 sequence reads: CASSLGGLETQYF. DNA for the CDR3: TGTGCCAGCAGCTTAGGTGGCCTAGAGACCCAGTACTTC. The whole variable domain, remainder taken from reference TRBV7-9 and TRBJ2-5, is DTGVSQNPRHKITKRGQNVTFRCDPISEHNRLYWYRQTLGQGPEFLTYFQNEAQLEKSRLLSDRFSAERPKGSFSTLEIQRTEQGDSAMYLCASSLGGLETQYFGPGTRLLVL.

The V gene is TRBV2, the J gene TRBJ2-7; 10 bases agree with TRBD2. This CDR3 contains 14 residues. With 6 bases clipped from V and 4 bases from J, the junction kept 6 bases outside the gene matches. Per germline, CDR1 SNHLY and CDR2 FYNNEI. Here the CDR3 reads CASRSGRVLYEQYF. CDR3 DNA: TGTGCCAGCAGGAGCGGGAGGGTACTTTACGAGCAGTACTTC.

The chain combines TRBV27 with TRBJ2-1, with D perhaps TRBD2 (6 bases). This CDR3 contains 12 residues. CDR1 MNHEY and CDR2 SMNVEV come from the germline V gene (reference sequence). V lost 8 bases, J lost 8 bases, and 13 bases lay in between. The CDR3 bases are TGTGCCAGCGGCGCTAGCGACGATGAGCAGTTCTTC. As protein: CASGASDDEQFF.

This chain uses TRBV2 with TRBJ1-2; D gene uncertain. Germline CDR1 reads SNHLY; CDR2 reads FYNNEI. The V end was cut by 6 bases, the J end by 4 bases, with 18 bases between. The CDR3 totals 15 residues. CDR3 nucleotide sequence: TGTGCCAGCAGCGAAAGAGGGCGGGCTGGCTATGGCTACACCTTC. Its translation: CASSERGRAGYGYTF.

The gene calls are TRBV6-5 and TRBJ2-5, with 10 positions matching TRBD2. The CDR3 is 15 residues long. Germline trimming cut 5 bases from V and 5 bases from J; bases unmatched to any gene: 8. CDR1 MNHEY and CDR2 SVGAGI come from the germline V gene. DNA of the CDR3: TGTGCCAGCAGTCCCAGCGGGAGGGCCGGGGAGACCCAGTACTTC. This gives the protein CASSPSGRAGETQYF.

The chain carries TRBV19 and TRBJ1-4; D is unresolved. Germline-derived CDR1 and CDR2 are LNHDA and SQIVND (reference sequence). Trimming removed 7 bases from V and 2 bases from J, with 11 bases in between. CDR3 length equals 14 residues. The CDR3 DNA is TGTGCCAGTAACTCGCGTAAGACTAATGAAAAACTGTTTTTT. It is translated as CASNSRKTNEKLFF.

This chain joins TRBV7-9 and TRBJ2-7; D call uncertain. Per the germline V gene, CDR1 is SEHNR and CDR2 is FQNEAQ (reference sequence). There are 11 residues in the CDR3. Trimming took 11 bases from V and 0 from J, leaving 8 bases between them. DNA for the CDR3: TGTGCCTACAGTAGCTCCTACGAGCAGTACTTC. It yields the protein CAYSSSYEQYF. The variable domain in full, completed from reference TRBV7-9 and TRBJ2-7, reads DTGVSQNPRHKITKRGQNVTFRCDPISEHNRLYWYRQTLGQGPEFLTYFQNEAQLEKSRLLSDRFSAERPKGSFSTLEIQRTEQGDSAMYLCAYSSSYEQYFGPGTRLTVT.

This clone came up a few times. The V gene is TRBV27, the J gene TRBJ1-1, with a weak D call TRBD1 (6 bases). Deletions cut 3 bases from V and 8 bases from J, with 10 bases between. CDR1 is MNHEY, CDR2 SMNVEV, per germline (reference sequence). This CDR3 has 12 amino acids. Here the CDR3 DNA reads TGTGCCAGCAGTTTTGGGCAGGGGGAAGCTTTCTTT. Translation gives CASSFGQGEAFF.

The J gene is TRBJ1-5, the V gene TRBV27, with no clear D. Germline loops: CDR1 MNHEY, CDR2 SMNVEV (reference sequence). Trimming shortened V by 6 bases and J by 0 bases, and 15 bases separated the two germline ends. The CDR3 is 16 amino acids. CDR3 DNA: TGTGCCAGCAGACCCATCACAAGTTATAGCAATCAGCCCCAGCATTTT. As protein: CASRPITSYSNQPQHF.

This chain uses TRBV19 with TRBJ2-7, with TRBD1 as a possible D gene (6 bases). Germline CDR1 reads LNHDA; CDR2 reads SQIVND (reference sequence). Trimming left V 1 base short and J 2 bases short, with 12 bases between. The CDR3 runs to 15 residues. The chain's CDR3 is CASSIGWGPAYEQYF. CDR3 bases: TGTGCCAGTAGTATAGGTTGGGGGCCGGCCTACGAGCAGTACTTC.

The rearrangement joins TRBV13 to TRBJ2-7; 8 bases agree with TRBD2. Trimming took 4 bases from V and 6 from J; bases not matched to a gene: 8. Germline V gene data show CDR1 as PRHDT and CDR2 as FYEKMQ (reference sequence). CDR3 length equals 14 residues. CDR3: CASSYRGGRGEQYF. CDR3 bases: TGTGCCAGCAGCTACCGCGGGGGGCGCGGCGAGCAGTACTTC. Full variable domain (missing parts from reference TRBV13 and TRBJ2-7): AAGVIQSPRHLIKEKRETATLKCYPIPRHDTVYWYQQGPGQDPQFLISFYEKMQSDKGSIPDRFSAQQFSDYHSELNMSSLELGDSALYFCASSYRGGRGEQYFGPGTRLTVT.

The CDR3 protein is CASSLAGEGLSEQYF. The CDR3 bases are TGTGCCAGCAGCTTGGCCGGTGAGGGCCTCTCGGAGCAGTACTTC. The chain has TRBV5-6 and TRBJ2-7; D may be TRBD2 (5 bases). Per the germline V gene, CDR1 is SGHDT and CDR2 is YYEEEE. This CDR3 has 15 residues. Trimming took off 0 bases at V and 7 bases at J, with 17 bases between the two ends.